What follows are 22 T cell receptor beta chains derived from one specimen sequenced in a study of read filtering for tumor transcriptome and immune sequencing. Molecular barcoded adaptors covering alpha/delta and beta/gamma chains were used on approximately 400 ng RNA. TCRdb used MiXCR to reprocess the reads, holding one entry per CDR3 protein. The sample shows tens of thousands of distinct CDR3 sequences, approximately 19% of them seen only once. Specimen: a population of CD138-negative cells sorted from bone marrow. These receptors all stem from a donor older than 35 with multiple myeloma.

Ten or more counts support this clonotype. The CDR3 loop reads CATQGPTNTEAFF. CDR3 nucleotides: TGTGCCACCCAGGGGCCAACGAACACTGAAGCTTTCTTT. The chain uses TRBV7-9 and TRBJ1-1, with D possibly TRBD1 on 6 matching bases. The CDR3 runs to 13 residues. The V and J ends lost 10 bases and 1 base respectively, with 13 bases between them. The germline CDR1 and CDR2 sequences are SEHNR and FQNEAQ (reference sequence).

Comments on this clonotype: This clone may be a read error of a much larger clone one base away. The chain links TRBV3-1 to TRBJ2-7; 7 bases agree with TRBD1. Germline lookup yields CDR1 LGHDT and CDR2 YNNKEL (reference sequence). The CDR3 length is 14 residues. In DNA, the CDR3 is TGTGCCTGCAGCCAGGCTGACAGGGCCGTCGAGCAGTACTTC. Translation: CACSQADRAVEQYF.

This clonotype has ten or more counts. The genes are TRBV28 and TRBJ1-2; D might be TRBD1 (5 bases). V gave up 6 bases and J gave up 2 bases, with 16 bases separating them. CDR1 and CDR2 (germline): MDHEN, SYDVKM. The CDR3 totals 15 residues. This chain's CDR3 is CASSSQGDPNYGYTF. CDR3 sequence (DNA): TGTGCCAGCAGCTCTCAGGGAGACCCCAACTATGGCTACACCTTC.

Concerning this clonotype: A much larger clone differs from this one at a single base, so this may be a read error. This rearrangement joins TRBV28 to TRBJ1-2; D remains unclear. The CDR3 has 12 residues. Trimming took 6 bases from V and 1 from J, leaving 6 bases between them. Germline CDR1 MDHEN, CDR2 SYDVKM. The chain's CDR3 is CASSRVNYGYTF. The CDR3 DNA reads as TGTGCCAGCAGCCGGGTTAACTATGGCTACACCTTC.

Many counts were recorded for this clonotype. The rearrangement uses TRBV28 and TRBJ1-6; perhaps TRBD1 as D (6 bases). Germline V gene sequence: CDR1 MDHEN, CDR2 SYDVKM. V was trimmed by 5 bases and J by 6 bases, leaving 20 bases between them. The CDR3 extends over 17 amino acids. Here the CDR3 reads CASSEAGQKQLNSPLHF. The CDR3 DNA follows: TGTGCCAGCAGTGAGGCAGGACAGAAGCAACTTAATTCACCCCTCCACTTT.

On this clonotype itself: Possible read error: a much larger clone is one base away. This sequence joins TRBV20-1 and TRBJ1-5, with D possibly being TRBD1 (6 bases). The CDR3 consists of 12 residues. Germline lookup yields CDR1 DFQATT and CDR2 SNEGSKA (reference sequence). Between the trimmed V and J ends, which lost 1 base and 8 bases, there was a span of 9 bases. In DNA form, the CDR3 reads TGCAGTGCTAGAGCAGGGGATAAGCCCCAGCATTTT. Protein: CSARAGDKPQHF.

This clonotype was seen just once. This could be a read error, since a much larger clone is one nucleotide away. The V and J genes are TRBV29-1 and TRBJ1-1; weak D call: TRBD1 (6 bases). CDR1 and CDR2 from the germline V gene are SQVTM and ANQGSEA. Trimming left V 7 bases short and J 3 bases short, with 15 bases between. The CDR3 length is 13 residues. DNA of the CDR3: TGCAGCGCCTCGGACAGCGCTGACACTGAAGCTTTCTTT. It is translated as CSASDSADTEAFF.

This clonotype was detected many times. The chain uses TRBV7-9 and TRBJ2-1; 7 bases are shared with TRBD1. The CDR3 totals 15 residues. The ends lost 7 bases at V and 7 bases at J; junction bases unmatched: 13. Germline CDR1 and CDR2: SEHNR and FQNEAQ (reference sequence). The CDR3 reads CASTQGPRGYNEQFF. The CDR3 DNA sequence: TGTGCCAGCACTCAAGGTCCCAGGGGGTATAATGAGCAGTTCTTC.

This clonotype showed up many times. The V and J genes are TRBV3-1 and TRBJ2-1, with 9 bases lining up with TRBD2. Germline lookup yields CDR1 LGHDT and CDR2 YNNKEL (reference sequence). The CDR3 contains 16 residues. V shed 0 bases and J 7 bases; nucleotides not matched to a gene: 7. The CDR3 DNA is TGTGCCAGCAGCCAAGATCGCCTAGCGGGGTCGAATGAGCAGTTCTTC. It specifies CASSQDRLAGSNEQFF.

This clonotype is classed as medium-sized. Compared with germline, one end of the junction differs, possibly owing to a read error. V usage is TRBV7-7 and J usage is TRBJ2-1; tentatively, D is TRBD2 (8 bases). The germline V gene encodes CDR1 SSHAT and CDR2 FNYEAQ (reference sequence). The length of the CDR3 is 17 residues. The chain's CDR3 is CASSLAYRGAGVHEQFF. The CDR3 DNA reads as TGTGCTAGCAGCTTAGCGTACAGGGGAGCGGGAGTCCATGAGCAGTTCTTC.

This chain connects TRBV5-6 to TRBJ2-1; the D is unclear. This CDR3 spans 11 amino acids. CDR1 SGHDT and CDR2 YYEEEE come from the germline V gene. Trimming took off 4 bases at V and 9 bases at J, with 8 bases between the two ends. CDR3 DNA sequence: TGTGCCAGCAGCCCCCTCACTGAGCAGTTCTTC. Translating it yields CASSPLTEQFF.

The chain uses TRBV18 and TRBJ1-1; unclear D gene. V was cut by 6 bases and J by 0 bases, with 17 bases left in between. CDR1 KGHSH and CDR2 LQKENI come from the germline V gene. This CDR3 is 16 amino acids long. The CDR3 loop is CASSFSRDLMNTEAFF. CDR3 DNA sequence: TGTGCCAGCTCTTTCTCTAGAGACCTCATGAACACTGAAGCTTTCTTT. The whole variable domain, filled in from reference TRBV18 and TRBJ1-1, reads NAGVMQNPRHLVRRRGQEARLRCSPMKGHSHVYWYRQLPEEGLKFMVYLQKENIIDESGMPKERFSAEFPKEGPSILRIQQVVRGDSAAYFCASSFSRDLMNTEAFFGQGTRLTVV.

The genes are TRBV5-1 and TRBJ1-1; 7 positions agree with TRBD1. Trimming took 0 bases from V and 4 from J; bases not matched to a gene: 9. This CDR3 region has 16 residues. Germline loops: CDR1 SGHRS, CDR2 YFSETQ. In DNA form, the CDR3 reads TGCGCCAGCAGCTTGGGAGACCAGGGGGGCGGCACTGAAGCTTTCTTT. As protein: CASSLGDQGGGTEAFF.

J is TRBJ2-3 and V is TRBV3-1; D is undetermined. The CDR3 loop spans 13 amino acids. The germline gives CDR1 LGHDT, CDR2 YNNKEL (reference sequence). Trimming stripped 6 bases from V and 8 bases from J, with 15 bases between. The CDR3 coding sequence is TGTGCCAGCAGATCCGGCAGCACCGTTACGCAGTATTTT. It specifies CASRSGSTVTQYF.

This clonotype has a count of ten or more. The genes are TRBV3-1 and TRBJ2-1; 8 nucleotides line up with TRBD2. CDR1 and CDR2 (germline): LGHDT, YNNKEL (reference sequence). The CDR3 is 21 amino acids. Trimming at V came to 4 bases and at J to 0 bases, leaving 20 bases not matched to a gene. The CDR3 DNA follows: TGTGCCAGCAGCCTCCCTTTTCGGCAGCGGGGGTCCGCCCTCTCCTACAATGAGCAGTTCTTC. Residues: CASSLPFRQRGSALSYNEQFF.

A remark on this clonotype: Just one base apart from a much larger clone, this may be a read error. V is TRBV7-3 and J is TRBJ2-2; TRBD1 aligns across 9 bases. The V and J ends lost 5 bases and 5 bases, in that order; junction bases with no gene match: 15. This CDR3 has 18 residues. The V gene's germline CDR1 is SGHTA and CDR2 FQGTGA. CDR3 sequence (DNA): TGTGCCAGCAGCCTCAGGGCGGTAGGACAGGGGAATACCGGGGAGCTGTTTTTT. Its protein is CASSLRAVGQGNTGELFF.

This clonotype was detected ten times or more. The chain links TRBV2 to TRBJ2-1; 7 bases are shared with TRBD1. The germline CDR1 and CDR2 sequences are SNHLY and FYNNEI. V was pared by 11 bases and J by 3 bases, with 7 bases of the junction left unmatched. There are 13 residues in the CDR3. In DNA form, the CDR3 reads TGTGCCTTCGGGACAGAAAACTACAATGAGCAGTTCTTC. Its translation is CAFGTENYNEQFF.

The sample holds many counts of this clonotype. This chain joins TRBV14 and TRBJ2-7, with 10 bases matching TRBD2. Trimming removed 2 bases from V and 3 bases from J; junction bases left unmatched: 4. The CDR3 contains 15 residues. Germline lookup yields CDR1 SGHDN and CDR2 FVKESK. CDR3 in amino acids: CASSQSWTSGYEQYF. In nucleotides, the CDR3 is TGTGCCAGCAGCCAATCCTGGACTAGCGGCTACGAGCAGTACTTC.

This clonotype was counted many times. This chain joins TRBV7-2 and TRBJ1-6; the match to TRBD1 covers 10 bases. Germline V CDR1 and CDR2: SGHTA, FQGNSA. The V gene end was trimmed by 5 bases and the J gene end by 5 bases; junction bases not matched to a gene: 18. CDR3 size: 20 residues. This CDR3 reads CASSMTGGRGASYHNSPLHF. In DNA, the CDR3 is TGTGCCAGCAGCATGACAGGGGGCCGGGGCGCATCCTATCATAATTCACCCCTCCACTTT.

This clonotype was detected only a few times. The V and J genes are TRBV2 and TRBJ1-2; the D gene is possibly TRBD1 (5 bases). V was pared by 6 bases and J by 0 bases, with 8 bases between. Germline V lookup: CDR1 SNHLY, CDR2 FYNNEI. This CDR3 has 13 amino acids. For the CDR3, the DNA is TGTGCCAGCAGCCAACAGGCTAACTATGGCTACACCTTC. It translates to CASSQQANYGYTF.

This clonotype occurred many times. CDR3 residues: CARTEPGAENEQFF. The CDR3, as DNA: TGTGCCAGGACAGAACCGGGAGCGGAGAATGAGCAGTTCTTC. V is TRBV9 and J is TRBJ2-1; D might be TRBD2 (6 bases). From germline, CDR1 is SGDLS and CDR2 YYNGEE. Trimming shortened V by 8 bases and J by 7 bases, and 19 bases separated the two germline ends. This CDR3 comprises 14 residues.

To note about this clonotype: The CDR3 end shows no conserved phenylalanine or tryptophan, and so a read error is likely. This chain links TRBV19 with TRBJ1-1; TRBD1 matches 7 bases. V gave up 5 bases and J gave up 5 bases; unmatched junction bases: 8. Germline V gene lookup returns CDR1 LNHDA and CDR2 SQIVND (reference sequence). This CDR3 has 14 amino acids. For the CDR3, the DNA is TGTGCCAGTAGTGATACAGGGACAGTTACTGAAGCTTTCCTT. As protein: CASSDTGTVTEAFL.